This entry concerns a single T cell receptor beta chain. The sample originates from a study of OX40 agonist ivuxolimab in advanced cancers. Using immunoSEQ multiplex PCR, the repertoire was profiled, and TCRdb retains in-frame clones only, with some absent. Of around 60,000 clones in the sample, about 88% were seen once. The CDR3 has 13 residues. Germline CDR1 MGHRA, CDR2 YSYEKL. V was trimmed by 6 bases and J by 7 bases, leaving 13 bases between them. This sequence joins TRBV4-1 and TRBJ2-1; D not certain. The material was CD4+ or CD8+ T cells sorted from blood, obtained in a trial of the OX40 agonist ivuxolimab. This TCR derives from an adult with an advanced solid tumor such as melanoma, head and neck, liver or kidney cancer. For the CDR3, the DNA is TGCGCCAGCAGTCTAAGGACGTTGAATGAGCAGTTCTTC. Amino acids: CASSLRTLNEQFF.